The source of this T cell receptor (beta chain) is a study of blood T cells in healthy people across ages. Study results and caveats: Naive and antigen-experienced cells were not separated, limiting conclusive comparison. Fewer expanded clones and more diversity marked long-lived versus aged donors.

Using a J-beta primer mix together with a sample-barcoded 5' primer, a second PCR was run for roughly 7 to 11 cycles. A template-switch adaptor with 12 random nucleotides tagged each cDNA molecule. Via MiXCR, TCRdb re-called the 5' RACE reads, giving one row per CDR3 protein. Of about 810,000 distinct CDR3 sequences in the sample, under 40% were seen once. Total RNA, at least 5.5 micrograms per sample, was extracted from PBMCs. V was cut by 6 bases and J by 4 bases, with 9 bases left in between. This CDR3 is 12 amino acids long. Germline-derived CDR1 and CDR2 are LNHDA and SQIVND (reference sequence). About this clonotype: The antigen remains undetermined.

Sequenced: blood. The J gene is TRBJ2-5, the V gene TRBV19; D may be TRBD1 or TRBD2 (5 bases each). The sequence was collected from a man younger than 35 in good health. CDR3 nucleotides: TGTGCCAGTAGAACCGGGGCAGAGACCCAGTACTTC. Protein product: CASRTGAETQYF.